These T cell receptor beta chains were read from a single sample in a study of blood T cells in healthy people across ages. TCRdb re-called the 5' RACE reads with MiXCR, one entry per CDR3 protein. The sample holds about 570,000 distinct CDR3 sequences; 27% are singletons and the top ten take about a fifth. The sequenced sample was blood. Receptors were obtained from a woman aged 70-85 years in good health. The CDR3 runs from the conserved cysteine through the conserved F or W. D genes are given only for firm matches. Clone size is given for some rows only: seen once, a few or many times, or a class if the clone is expanded.

TRBV20-1	TRBJ1-4	few	TRBD1	CSATNPGQGKSRLFF	TGCAGTGCTACCAATCCGGGACAGGGGAAAAGTAGGCTGTTTTTT
TRBV7-9	TRBJ2-1	NA	NA	CASSRLTDYNEQFF	TGTGCCAGCAGCAGATTGACAGACTACAATGAGCAGTTCTTC
TRBV20-1	TRBJ1-1	NA	NA	CSARQGMNTEAFF	TGCAGTGCCAGGCAGGGGATGAACACTGAAGCTTTCTTT
TRBV6-5	TRBJ1-2	few	NA	CASSYSNTGVTNYGYTF	TGTGCCAGCAGTTACTCAAACACAGGTGTAACTAACTATGGCTACACCTTC
TRBV6-1	TRBJ2-7	NA	NA	CASIEYYEQYF	TGTGCCAGCATCGAATACTACGAGCAGTACTTC
TRBV10-3	TRBJ2-3	NA	NA	CAISYMAAGDTQYF	TGTGCCATCAGTTACATGGCCGCAGGAGATACGCAGTATTTT
TRBV30	TRBJ2-7	NA	TRBD2	CAWSAGTSQREQYF	TGTGCCTGGAGTGCTGGGACTAGTCAGCGCGAGCAGTACTTC
TRBV5-6	TRBJ1-1	NA	NA	CASSLEQRTEAFF	TGTGCCAGCAGCTTGGAACAGCGCACTGAAGCTTTCTTT
TRBV14	TRBJ2-5	NA	NA	CASSQVLGGQETQYF	TGTGCCAGCAGCCAAGTATTGGGCGGCCAAGAGACCCAGTACTTC
TRBV20-1	TRBJ2-4	few	TRBD1	CSASGTGIDIQYF	TGCAGTGCATCCGGGACAGGGATAGACATTCAGTACTTC
TRBV12-3/TRBV12-4	TRBJ1-1	few	NA	CASIYRDIYTEAFF	TGTGCCAGCATATACCGGGACATTTACACTGAAGCTTTCTTT
TRBV6-1	TRBJ1-5	NA	TRBD1	CASTGQGEYQPQHF	TGTGCCAGCACTGGACAGGGAGAATATCAGCCCCAGCATTTT
TRBV7-2	TRBJ2-1	NA	NA	CASTPRVGSSYNEQFF	TGTGCCAGCACTCCACGCGTTGGTAGCTCCTACAATGAGCAGTTCTTC
TRBV9	TRBJ1-3	NA	NA	CASSVHDSSSGNTIYF	TGTGCCAGCAGCGTCCACGACTCGAGCTCTGGAAACACCATATATTTT
TRBV7-9	TRBJ1-1	many	NA	CASSPEIATINTEAFF	TGTGCCAGCAGCCCCGAGATAGCAACGATTAACACTGAAGCTTTCTTT
TRBV21-1	TRBJ2-7	NA	NA	CASRSPPYEQYF	TGTGCCAGCAGGTCTCCTCCCTACGAGCAGTACTTC
TRBV28	TRBJ1-2	few	NA	CASRETANYGYTF	TGTGCCAGCAGAGAGACAGCTAACTATGGCTACACCTTC
TRBV5-1	TRBJ2-3	NA	NA	CASSLAVYETDTQYF	TGCGCCAGCAGCTTGGCCGTCTATGAAACGGATACGCAGTATTTT